This T cell receptor beta chain was identified during a study of shared clonotypes between healthy human individuals. General study points: The donor pool, a small one, limited the genetic and exposure-history diversity represented. Rarefaction indicated that sorted-subset sequencing remained incomplete although depth was large.

Details on this clone: What it recognizes is unknown.

Trimming stripped 2 bases from V and 5 bases from J, with 11 bases between. This CDR3 contains 13 residues. Germline V gene lookup returns CDR1 SGHNT and CDR2 YYREEE (reference sequence). From CD4+ cells came CD45RA+ naive and CD45RA-negative memory subsets. The method was immunoSEQ multiplex PCR; TCRdb's version includes in-frame clones alone and lacks a portion of them. The sample lists roughly 1,600,000 clones, around 98.5% occurring once. The chain employs TRBV5-4 and TRBJ2-7; possible D gene TRBD1, 6 bases. Sequencing used naive CD4+ T cells sorted from blood. Subset reported: CD45RA+ positively selected. The sequence was obtained from a man aged 25-45 years in good health. CDR3 sequence reads: CASSFQGTHEQYF. The CDR3, as DNA: TGTGCCAGCAGCTTCCAGGGGACCCACGAGCAGTACTTC.